The source of this T cell receptor beta chain is a study of CD8 T cells in Susac syndrome. Trimming removed 0 bases at V and 0 bases at J, with 9 bases between. The CDR3 runs to 15 residues. CDR1 is LGHDT and CDR2 is YNNKEL in the germline V gene (reference sequence). A remark on this clonotype: Its antigen is unidentified.

Points from the study as a whole: Clonal CD8+ expansion in Susac was highest in TEMRA cells and active patients.

Both CD4+ and CD8+ T cells were negatively isolated, and TEMRA cells underwent FACS enrichment. An amount of RNA that ranged from roughly 0.45 to 1 ug was reverse transcribed with random hexamers. The amplification used immunoSEQ multiplex PCR on TCR beta CDR3; it spanned 54 Vbeta and 13 Jbeta. TCRdb used MiXCR to reprocess the immunoSEQ multiplex PCR reads, holding one entry per CDR3 protein. This sample has roughly 100,000 distinct CDR3 sequences, with approximately 94% found just once. Sequencing used CD8+ T cells from PBMCs. This sequence joins TRBV3-1 and TRBJ2-7; D is perhaps TRBD1 or TRBD2 (5 bases each). The receptor was isolated from a human donor with Susac syndrome. The CDR3 protein is CASSQDRDGSYEQYF. The CDR3 DNA sequence: TGTGCCAGCAGCCAAGATAGGGACGGCTCCTACGAGCAGTACTTC.